This passage covers 29 T cell receptor beta chains from one sample sequenced in a study of cytomegalovirus exposure and HLA in healthy donors. Primers for the PCR totalled 60 Vbeta and 13 Jbeta. Profiling relied on immunoSEQ multiplex PCR, and the TCRdb table lists in-frame clones only, not all of them. The repertoire holds about 180,000 clones, with over 80% as singletons. Specimen: PBMCs. The receptors come from a man aged 35-49 years in good health and CMV-seronegative.

The rearrangement joins TRBV2 to TRBJ1-4, with a tentative D call TRBD1 (5 bases). The CDR3 length is 14 residues. Trimming left V 3 bases short and J 8 bases short, with 13 bases between. CDR1 SNHLY and CDR2 FYNNEI come from the germline V gene. CDR3 coding DNA: TGTGCCAGCAGTGATCGGGGGGTCACGGAAAAACTGTTTTTT. Its translation: CASSDRGVTEKLFF.

This clone is a singleton in its sample. The genes are TRBV19 and TRBJ2-2; 10 bases map to TRBD1. V shed 5 bases and J 6 bases; nucleotides not matched to a gene: 6. This CDR3 is 15 amino acids long. Germline assignment: CDR1 LNHDA and CDR2 SQIVND (reference sequence). The CDR3 DNA sequence: TGTGCCAGTAGTCCTCAGACAGGGGGCCCCGGGGAGCTGTTTTTT. It is translated as CASSPQTGGPGELFF.

The chain is built from TRBV5-4 and TRBJ2-7; 12 nucleotides agree with TRBD2. The CDR3 is 16 residues long. The junction had 8 bases not matched to a gene; V was cut back by 0 bases and J by 7 bases. Germline V gene sequence: CDR1 SGHNT, CDR2 YYREEE (reference sequence). CDR3 protein: CASSLGRRGLAGEQYF. The CDR3 DNA sequence: TGTGCCAGCAGCTTGGGTCGTCGAGGACTAGCGGGGGAGCAGTACTTC.

The chain is built from TRBV28 and TRBJ1-2; D might be TRBD1 (6 bases). Between the trimmed V and J ends, which lost 5 bases and 5 bases, there was a span of 12 bases. The germline CDR1 and CDR2 sequences are MDHEN and SYDVKM. The CDR3 extends over 13 amino acids. The DNA for the CDR3 is TGTGCCAGCAGTCCCGACAGGAGGTATGGCTACACCTTC. Its translation: CASSPDRRYGYTF.

The chain couples TRBV28 to TRBJ2-7; 7 nucleotides agree with TRBD2. CDR3 length equals 14 residues. Germline trimming cut 4 bases from V and 2 bases from J; bases unmatched to any gene: 5. Germline V gene lookup returns CDR1 MDHEN and CDR2 SYDVKM. The CDR3 nucleotides are TGTGCCAGCAGTTCTGGACTAGGACCCTACGAGCAGTACTTC. Encoded protein: CASSSGLGPYEQYF.

The V call is TRBV5-1, the J call TRBJ2-7, with D possibly being TRBD2 (5 bases). V gave up 4 bases and J gave up 4 bases, with 21 bases separating them. The length of the CDR3 is 16 residues. The germline V gene has CDR1 SGHRS and CDR2 YFSETQ. CDR3 loop: CASSPRGGTGKYEQYF. As DNA, the CDR3 is TGCGCCAGCAGCCCACGAGGCGGAACGGGGAAATACGAGCAGTACTTC.

The chain carries TRBV7-9 and TRBJ1-2; D gene uncertain. There are 13 residues in the CDR3. The germline V gene encodes CDR1 SEHNR and CDR2 FQNEAQ (reference sequence). CDR3 bases: TGTTCCGGTGCCTCAATTTCGAACTATGGCTACACCTTC. Translated: CSGASISNYGYTF.

This chain links TRBV6-1 with TRBJ1-2; D perhaps matches TRBD1 (5 bases). The CDR3 spans 13 residues. Trimming left V 2 bases short and J 7 bases short, with 11 bases between. Germline lookup yields CDR1 MNHNS and CDR2 SASEGT. CDR3 sequence reads: CASSEWQGGGYTF. In DNA form, the CDR3 reads TGTGCCAGCAGTGAATGGCAGGGCGGTGGCTACACCTTC.

The chain recombines TRBV7-8 with TRBJ2-7; 8 nucleotides line up with TRBD2. Germline V gives CDR1 SGHVS, CDR2 FQNEAQ. The CDR3 covers 16 residues. J gave up 2 bases and V 5 bases, and 11 bases lay outside the gene matches. The CDR3 spells CASSPRGSGTAYEQYF. The CDR3 DNA reads TGTGCCAGCAGCCCCCGGGGTAGCGGGACGGCCTACGAGCAGTACTTC.

The chain recombines TRBV7-9 with TRBJ2-4, with 9 bases identical to TRBD1. CDR3 length: 14 amino acids. Germline V gene sequence: CDR1 SEHNR, CDR2 FQNEAQ (reference sequence). V shed 8 bases and J 5 bases; nucleotides not matched to a gene: 7. Here the CDR3 DNA reads TGTGCCAGCTCTCAAGGGACAGGGCAAAACATTCAGTACTTC. Translated, it gives CASSQGTGQNIQYF.

J is TRBJ2-4 and V is TRBV28; 11 bases agree with TRBD2. The CDR3 is 14 amino acids. J lost 3 bases, V lost 8 bases, and 3 bases had no gene match. Germline V gene sequence: CDR1 MDHEN, CDR2 SYDVKM. The CDR3 here is CASLTSGVKNIQYF. The CDR3 DNA reads as TGTGCCAGCCTGACTAGCGGGGTCAAAAACATTCAGTACTTC.

The chain combines TRBV28 with TRBJ1-1; D is unclear. The V gene lost 6 bases and the J gene lost 0 bases, with 5 bases spanning the gap. This CDR3 spans 12 amino acids. Germline V gene lookup returns CDR1 MDHEN and CDR2 SYDVKM. This CDR3 is CASSEVNTEAFF. The CDR3 coding sequence is TGTGCCAGCAGCGAGGTGAACACTGAAGCTTTCTTT.

V gene TRBV28 combines with J gene TRBJ1-6; 8 bases map to TRBD1. The junction had 12 bases not matched to a gene; V was cut back by 6 bases and J by 8 bases. Germline V gene lookup returns CDR1 MDHEN and CDR2 SYDVKM. The CDR3 runs to 16 residues. The CDR3 region has the DNA TGTGCCAGCAGACGCCCGACAGGGGTGCGCGATTCACCCCTCCACTTT. It yields the protein CASRRPTGVRDSPLHF.

The rearrangement joins TRBV7-3 to TRBJ1-2, with 7 bases aligning to TRBD1. CDR3 length: 15 amino acids. V trimming: 5 bases; J trimming: 5 bases; junction bases outside the gene matches: 11. Per germline, CDR1 SGHTA and CDR2 FQGTGA. Here the CDR3 reads CASSPTGAATYGYTF. The CDR3 DNA follows: TGTGCCAGCAGCCCCACAGGGGCCGCGACTTATGGCTACACCTTC.

V usage is TRBV19 and J usage is TRBJ2-1; 10 nucleotides align to TRBD2. V lost 2 bases to trimming and J lost 5 bases; unmatched junction nucleotides: 9. The CDR3 contains 17 residues. CDR1 and CDR2 from the germline V gene are LNHDA and SQIVND (reference sequence). As DNA, the CDR3 is TGTGCCAGTAGTATACATCCTACTAGCGGGAAAAACAATGAGCAGTTCTTC. This sequence encodes CASSIHPTSGKNNEQFF.

The chain joins TRBV28 to TRBJ2-5; TRBD2 matches 7 bases. The length of the CDR3 is 15 residues. The trim removed 2 bases at V and 2 bases at J, leaving 5 bases unmatched. The germline V gene encodes CDR1 MDHEN and CDR2 SYDVKM. The CDR3 loop is CASSLESSGQETQYF. CDR3 coding DNA: TGTGCCAGCAGTTTAGAGAGTAGCGGGCAAGAGACCCAGTACTTC.

As to this clone: One end of the junction is discordant with germline, which a read error may explain. The genes are TRBV30 and TRBJ2-5, with 8 bases lining up with TRBD1. This CDR3 has 11 amino acids. CDR1 and CDR2 (germline): GTSNPN, SVGIG (reference sequence). Here the CDR3 DNA reads TGTGCCTGGACCCAGGGGGCAGGCGGCAACTTC. Amino acid sequence: CAWTQGAGGNF.

V usage is TRBV30 and J usage is TRBJ2-2; 9 bases are a match to TRBD1. The trim removed 1 base at V and 3 bases at J, leaving 3 bases unmatched. The CDR3 loop spans 15 amino acids. From germline, CDR1 is GTSNPN and CDR2 SVGIG (reference sequence). The CDR3 region has the DNA TGTGCCTGGAGTGCCGGGACAGGGCACACCGGGGAGCTGTTTTTT. Translated: CAWSAGTGHTGELFF.

J is TRBJ1-1 and V is TRBV7-2; 7 bases line up with TRBD1. The CDR3 contains 15 residues. V lost 5 bases to trimming and J lost 4 bases; unmatched junction nucleotides: 10. Germline values: CDR1 SGHTA, CDR2 FQGNSA. This chain's CDR3 is CASSQEGQYITEAFF. The CDR3 coding sequence is TGTGCCAGCAGCCAAGAGGGACAGTACATCACTGAAGCTTTCTTT.

The chain employs TRBV7-6 and TRBJ1-1; weak D call: TRBD1 (6 bases). CDR1 and CDR2 from the germline V gene are SGHVS and FNYEAQ. The germline V and J ends were trimmed by 6 bases and 0 bases, with 14 bases remaining between them. The CDR3 runs to 15 residues. The CDR3 here is CASRPSRGLNTEAFF. The DNA for the CDR3 is TGTGCCAGCAGGCCCAGTAGGGGGTTGAACACTGAAGCTTTCTTT. Supplemented by reference TRBV7-6 and TRBJ1-1, the full variable domain reads GAGVSQSPRYKVTKRGQDVALRCDPISGHVSLYWYRQALGQGPEFLTYFNYEAQQDKSGLPNDRFSAERPEGSISTLTIQRTEQRDSAMYRCASRPSRGLNTEAFFGQGTRLTVV.

This chain links TRBV11-2 with TRBJ2-3, with 14 positions matching TRBD2. The V gene end was trimmed by 5 bases and the J gene end by 11 bases; junction bases not matched to a gene: 12. The CDR3 extends over 16 amino acids. Germline V gives CDR1 SGHAT, CDR2 FQNNGV. The CDR3: CASSLRLAGGPNVQYF. The DNA of the CDR3 is TGTGCCAGCAGCCTCAGACTAGCGGGAGGGCCTAACGTGCAGTATTTT.

The rearrangement joins TRBV7-3 to TRBJ1-5; D remains unclear. The V gene lost 5 bases and the J gene lost 2 bases, with 10 bases spanning the gap. Germline CDR1 and CDR2: SGHTA and FQGTGA. The CDR3 extends over 14 amino acids. CDR3 DNA: TGTGCCAGCAGCCTCGTCGGAGGCAATCAGCCCCAGCATTTT. Translating gives CASSLVGGNQPQHF.

The V and J genes are TRBV7-9 and TRBJ2-5, with a tentative D call TRBD1 (5 bases). The V and J ends lost 5 bases and 1 base respectively, with 14 bases between them. The CDR3 is 15 amino acids. Germline CDR1 is SEHNR and CDR2 is FQNEAQ (reference sequence). CDR3 loop: CASSLYDSIQETQYF. The CDR3 DNA sequence: TGTGCCAGCAGCCTCTACGACAGTATCCAAGAGACCCAGTACTTC.

The chain has TRBV30 and TRBJ1-1; D unresolved. The CDR3 contains 13 residues. The V gene lost 5 bases and the J gene lost 3 bases, with 13 bases spanning the gap. Germline CDR1 GTSNPN, CDR2 SVGIG (reference sequence). The DNA for the CDR3 is TGTGCCTGGGCACCGAACCCGGACACTGAAGCTTTCTTT. Amino acids: CAWAPNPDTEAFF.

The V gene is TRBV2, the J gene TRBJ2-7, with 9 bases that match TRBD1. Germline CDR1 is SNHLY and CDR2 is FYNNEI. With V trimmed by 3 bases and J by 0 bases, 0 bases remained unmatched. The CDR3 has 14 residues. CDR3 DNA sequence: TGTGCCAGCAGTGAGGACAGGGGCTCCTACGAGCAGTACTTC. It is translated as CASSEDRGSYEQYF.

This chain links TRBV28 with TRBJ2-5; TRBD2 is a possible D gene (5 bases). V gave up 5 bases and J gave up 6 bases, with 22 bases separating them. Looked up from germline, CDR1 is MDHEN and CDR2 is SYDVKM. The CDR3 contains 16 residues. The CDR3 DNA reads TGTGCCAGCAGTCCCAGACTAACGGGGATACGGCAGACCCAGTACTTC. Translated, it gives CASSPRLTGIRQTQYF.

On this clone: The same CDR3 arises from other DNA sequences in this sample as well. This chain links TRBV19 with TRBJ1-2, with 7 positions matching TRBD1. Germline V gene sequence: CDR1 LNHDA, CDR2 SQIVND (reference sequence). The V segment lost 5 bases and the J segment 0 bases; nucleotides outside the gene matches: 6. The CDR3 is 15 amino acids. As DNA, the CDR3 is TGTGCCAGTAGTGAACGGGACAGCGCTAACTATGGCTACACCTTC. Its translation: CASSERDSANYGYTF. The whole variable domain, filled in from reference TRBV19 and TRBJ1-2, reads DGGITQSPKYLFRKEGQNVTLSCEQNLNHDAMYWYRQDPGQGLRLIYYSQIVNDFQKGDIAEGYSVSREKKESFPLTVTSAQKNPTAFYLCASSERDSANYGYTFGSGTRLTVV.

The chain carries TRBV7-2 and TRBJ2-7; tentative D call: TRBD1 (6 bases). The CDR3 runs 14 residues. The ends were cut back, 1 base at V and 7 bases at J, with 14 bases in the middle. CDR1 and CDR2 from the germline V gene are SGHTA and FQGNSA. CDR3 DNA: TGTGCCAGCAGCTTAGACAGGGTAACGGGAGAGCAGTACTTC. It translates to CASSLDRVTGEQYF.

The chain carries TRBV6-5 and TRBJ2-4, with D perhaps TRBD1 (6 bases). The CDR3 loop spans 14 amino acids. Trimming shortened V by 5 bases and J by 2 bases, and 10 bases separated the two germline ends. Per germline, CDR1 MNHEY and CDR2 SVGAGI. The CDR3 here is CASSGQHPKNIQYF. In DNA form, the CDR3 reads TGTGCCAGCAGTGGACAGCACCCCAAAAACATTCAGTACTTC.